Included here is one T cell receptor beta chain sequence, with context. The source of the sample is a study of blood T cell repertoires in COVID-19. Overall study: Researchers got acute and convalescent COVID-19 samples from the United States, Italy and Spain.

In the original analysis: Amplifying reference gene primers gave estimates of nucleated cell counts. The protocol was immunoSEQ multiplex PCR, while the TCRdb copy is restricted to in-frame clones and leaves out a portion. D and trimming were read from the DNA, whereas the V and J calls and clone size are those reported in that table. Of hundreds of thousands of clones in the sample, approximately 81% were seen once. Germline V gene data show CDR1 as GTSNPN and CDR2 as SVGIG (reference sequence). The CDR3 loop spans 13 amino acids. V lost 0 bases and J lost 5, with 8 bases in between. Sequences were obtained from peripheral blood. The TCR was taken from a man aged 25-40 years with active or convalescent COVID-19. V and J are TRBV30 and TRBJ1-5; D perhaps matches TRBD1 (5 bases). CDR3 protein: CAWSVQADQPQHF. As DNA, the CDR3 is TGTGCCTGGAGTGTACAGGCTGATCAGCCCCAGCATTTT.